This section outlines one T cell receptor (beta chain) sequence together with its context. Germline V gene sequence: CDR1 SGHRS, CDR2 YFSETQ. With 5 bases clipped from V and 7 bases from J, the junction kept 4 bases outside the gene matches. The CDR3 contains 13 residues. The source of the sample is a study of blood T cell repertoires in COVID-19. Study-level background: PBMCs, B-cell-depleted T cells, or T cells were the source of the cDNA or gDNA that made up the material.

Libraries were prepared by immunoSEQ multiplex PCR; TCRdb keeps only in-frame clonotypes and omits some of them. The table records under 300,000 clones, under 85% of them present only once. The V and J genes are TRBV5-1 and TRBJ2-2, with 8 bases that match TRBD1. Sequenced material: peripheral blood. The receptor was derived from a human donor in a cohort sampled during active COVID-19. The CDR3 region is CASSRDRIGELFF. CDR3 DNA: TGCGCCAGCAGTAGGGACAGGATCGGGGAGCTGTTTTTT.